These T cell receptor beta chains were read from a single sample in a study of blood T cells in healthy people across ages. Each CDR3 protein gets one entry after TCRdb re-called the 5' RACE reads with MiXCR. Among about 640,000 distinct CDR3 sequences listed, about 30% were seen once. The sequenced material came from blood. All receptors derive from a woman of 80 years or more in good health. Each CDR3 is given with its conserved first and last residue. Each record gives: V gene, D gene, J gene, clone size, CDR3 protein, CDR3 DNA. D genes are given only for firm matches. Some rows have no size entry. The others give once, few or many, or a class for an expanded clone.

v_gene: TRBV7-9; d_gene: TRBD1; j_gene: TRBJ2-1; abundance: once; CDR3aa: CASSRQGTGEQFF; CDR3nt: TGTGCCAGCAGCCGACAGGGGACAGGGGAGCAGTTCTTC
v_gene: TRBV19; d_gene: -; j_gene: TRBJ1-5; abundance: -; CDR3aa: CASRIRDRPNQPQHF; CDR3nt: TGTGCCAGTAGGATCCGCGACAGGCCCAATCAGCCCCAGCATTTT
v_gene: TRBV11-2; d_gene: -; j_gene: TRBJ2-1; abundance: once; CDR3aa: CASSFPLRLNEQFF; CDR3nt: TGTGCCAGCAGCTTCCCCCTACGCCTAAATGAGCAGTTCTTC
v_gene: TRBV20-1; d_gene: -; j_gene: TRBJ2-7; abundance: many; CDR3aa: CSASSPQGFSYEQYF; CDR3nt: TGCAGTGCTTCTTCCCCACAGGGTTTCTCCTACGAGCAGTACTTC
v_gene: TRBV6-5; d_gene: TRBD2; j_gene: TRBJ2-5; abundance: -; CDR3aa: CASGRAAGGPGVEQYF; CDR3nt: TGTGCCAGCGGGAGGGCGGCGGGGGGGCCTGGAGTTGAGCAGTACTTC
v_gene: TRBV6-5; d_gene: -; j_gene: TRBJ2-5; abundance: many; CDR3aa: CASRPSSRHWETQYF; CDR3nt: TGTGCCAGCAGGCCGTCGAGTAGGCATTGGGAGACCCAGTACTTC
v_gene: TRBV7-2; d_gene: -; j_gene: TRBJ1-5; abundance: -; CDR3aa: CASSPGLRQTDNQPQHF; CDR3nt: TGTGCCAGCAGCCCCGGGTTGCGACAGACCGACAATCAGCCCCAGCATTTT
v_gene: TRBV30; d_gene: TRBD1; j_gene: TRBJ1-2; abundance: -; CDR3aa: CAWSVGTGRRFNYGYTF; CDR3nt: TGTGCCTGGAGTGTAGGGACAGGGCGCCGTTTTAACTATGGCTACACCTTC
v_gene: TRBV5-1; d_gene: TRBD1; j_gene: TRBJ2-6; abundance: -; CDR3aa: CASSPGQGRAGANVLTF; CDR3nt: TGCGCCAGCAGCCCAGGACAGGGAAGAGCTGGGGCCAACGTCCTGACTTTC
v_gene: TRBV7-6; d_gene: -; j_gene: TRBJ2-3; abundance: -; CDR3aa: CTSSLSNPRPTTTDTQYF; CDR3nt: TGTACCAGCAGCTTATCGAACCCGCGGCCTACGACCACAGATACGCAGTATTTT
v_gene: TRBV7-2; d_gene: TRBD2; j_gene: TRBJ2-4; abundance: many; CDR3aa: CASSLRTGGAKNIQYF; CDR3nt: TGTGCCAGCAGCCTCCGGACGGGGGGAGCCAAAAACATTCAGTACTTC
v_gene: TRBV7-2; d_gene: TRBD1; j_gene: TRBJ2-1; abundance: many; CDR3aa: CASSPGDRGNEFF; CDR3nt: TGTGCCAGCAGCCCCGGGGACAGGGGGAATGAGTTCTTC
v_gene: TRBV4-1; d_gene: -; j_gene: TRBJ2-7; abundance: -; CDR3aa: CAGSLDGRDSYEQYF; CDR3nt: TGCGCCGGCAGCCTAGACGGGCGGGACTCGTACGAGCAGTACTTC
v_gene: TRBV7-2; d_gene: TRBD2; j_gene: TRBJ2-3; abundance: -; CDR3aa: CASSIPGRTSSTDTQYF; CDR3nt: TGTGCCAGCAGCATTCCCGGGAGGACTAGCTCCACAGATACGCAGTATTTT
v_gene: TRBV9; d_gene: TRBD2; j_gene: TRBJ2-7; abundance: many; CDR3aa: CASSVGASGGDAEQYF; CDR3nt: TGTGCCAGCAGCGTAGGTGCTAGCGGGGGGGATGCCGAGCAGTACTTC
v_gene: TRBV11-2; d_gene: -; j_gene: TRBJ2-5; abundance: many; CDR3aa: CASSPGVYQETQYF; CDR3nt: TGTGCCAGCAGCCCAGGGGTTTACCAAGAGACCCAGTACTTC
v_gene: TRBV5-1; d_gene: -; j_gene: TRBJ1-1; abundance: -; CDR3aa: CASSGGQRNTEAFF; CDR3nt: TGCGCCAGCAGCGGAGGACAGAGGAACACTGAAGCTTTCTTT
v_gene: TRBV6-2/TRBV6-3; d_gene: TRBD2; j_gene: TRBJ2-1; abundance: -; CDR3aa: CASSYPFSGRAHNEQFF; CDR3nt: TGTGCCAGCAGTTACCCATTTAGCGGGAGGGCCCACAATGAGCAGTTCTTC
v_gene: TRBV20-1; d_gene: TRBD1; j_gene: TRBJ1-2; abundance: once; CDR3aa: CSAKLDRGSVNYGYTF; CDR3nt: TGCAGTGCCAAGTTGGACAGGGGGTCCGTAAACTATGGCTACACCTTC
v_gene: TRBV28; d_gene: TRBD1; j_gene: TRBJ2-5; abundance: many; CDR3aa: CASSPGTGPEETQYF; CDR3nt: TGTGCCAGCAGTCCTGGGACAGGGCCGGAGGAGACCCAGTACTTC
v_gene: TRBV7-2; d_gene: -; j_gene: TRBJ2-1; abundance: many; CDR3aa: CASSLEYEQFF; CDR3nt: TGTGCCAGCAGCTTAGAATATGAGCAGTTCTTC
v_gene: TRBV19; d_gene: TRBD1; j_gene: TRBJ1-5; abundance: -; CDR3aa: CASRQPGTGNQPQHF; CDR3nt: TGTGCCAGTAGACAGCCCGGGACAGGGAATCAGCCCCAGCATTTT
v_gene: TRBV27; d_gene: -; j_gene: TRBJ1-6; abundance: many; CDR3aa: CASSPSPIRREPLHF; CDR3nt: TGTGCCAGCAGTCCCTCGCCGATCCGCCGGGAACCCCTCCACTTT
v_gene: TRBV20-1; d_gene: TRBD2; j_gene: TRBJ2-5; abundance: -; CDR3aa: CSAPTGGSETQYF; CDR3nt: TGCAGTGCCCCCACGGGGGGTTCGGAGACCCAGTACTTC
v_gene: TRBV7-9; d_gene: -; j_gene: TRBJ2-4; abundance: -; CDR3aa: CASSLELAIFEAKNIQYF; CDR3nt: TGTGCCAGCAGCTTAGAGTTGGCCATTTTCGAAGCCAAAAACATTCAGTACTTC
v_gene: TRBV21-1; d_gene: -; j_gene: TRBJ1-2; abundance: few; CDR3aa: CASRPRHSPTSNYGYTF; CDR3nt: TGTGCCAGCAGGCCTAGGCATTCTCCCACCTCTAACTATGGCTACACCTTC
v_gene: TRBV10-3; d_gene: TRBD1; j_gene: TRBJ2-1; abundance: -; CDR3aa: CAIGGQGDDEQFF; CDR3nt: TGTGCCATCGGGGGACAGGGGGACGATGAGCAGTTCTTC
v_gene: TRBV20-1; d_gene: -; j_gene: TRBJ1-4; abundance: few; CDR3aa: CSARPRGGTGEKLFF; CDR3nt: TGCAGTGCTAGACCCCGGGGGGGTACGGGGGAAAAACTGTTTTTT
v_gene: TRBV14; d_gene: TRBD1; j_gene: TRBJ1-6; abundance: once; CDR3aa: CASRRRQGNSYNSPLHF; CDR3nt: TGTGCCAGCAGGCGACGACAGGGGAACTCCTATAATTCACCCCTCCACTTT
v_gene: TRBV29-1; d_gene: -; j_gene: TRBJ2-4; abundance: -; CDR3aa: CSVEWSENIQYF; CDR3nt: TGCAGCGTTGAATGGTCAGAAAACATTCAGTACTTC
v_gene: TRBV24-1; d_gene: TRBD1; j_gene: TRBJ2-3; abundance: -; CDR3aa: CATMGQGTDTQYF; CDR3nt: TGTGCCACCATGGGACAGGGGACAGATACGCAGTATTTT
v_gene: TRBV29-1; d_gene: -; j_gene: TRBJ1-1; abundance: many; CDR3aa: CSVEKRAREAFF; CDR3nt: TGCAGCGTTGAAAAGAGGGCCCGGGAAGCTTTCTTT
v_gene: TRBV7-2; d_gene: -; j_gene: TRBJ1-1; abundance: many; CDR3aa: CASSSAITTTEAFF; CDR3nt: TGTGCCAGCAGCTCGGCTATTACGACCACTGAAGCTTTCTTT
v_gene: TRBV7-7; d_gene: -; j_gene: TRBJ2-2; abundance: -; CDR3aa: CASSLTPGPNTGELFF; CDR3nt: TGTGCTAGCAGCCTAACACCGGGACCGAACACCGGGGAGCTGTTTTTT
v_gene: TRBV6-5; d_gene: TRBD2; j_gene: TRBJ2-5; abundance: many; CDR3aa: CASSYFRTSRWYQETQYF; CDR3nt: TGTGCCAGCAGTTACTTCCGGACTAGCAGGTGGTACCAAGAGACCCAGTACTTC
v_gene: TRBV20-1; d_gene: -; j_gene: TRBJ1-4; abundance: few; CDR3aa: CSARDQGPGDEKLFF; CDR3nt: TGCAGTGCTAGAGATCAGGGACCTGGGGATGAAAAACTGTTTTTT
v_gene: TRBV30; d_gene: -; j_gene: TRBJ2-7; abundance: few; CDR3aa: CAWSNSHYEQYF; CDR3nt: TGTGCCTGGAGTAACAGCCACTACGAGCAGTACTTC
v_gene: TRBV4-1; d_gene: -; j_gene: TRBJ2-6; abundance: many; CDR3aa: CASSQDRSTGSGANVLTF; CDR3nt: TGCGCCAGCAGCCAAGATAGGAGTACGGGCTCTGGGGCCAACGTCCTGACTTTC
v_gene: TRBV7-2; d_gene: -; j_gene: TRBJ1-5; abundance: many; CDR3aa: CASSLVAGLNQPQHF; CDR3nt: TGTGCCAGCAGCTTAGTGGCAGGTCTCAATCAGCCCCAGCATTTT
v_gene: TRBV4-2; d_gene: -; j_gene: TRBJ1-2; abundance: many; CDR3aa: CASREGDRYTF; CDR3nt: TGTGCCAGCAGGGAGGGGGATCGCTACACCTTC
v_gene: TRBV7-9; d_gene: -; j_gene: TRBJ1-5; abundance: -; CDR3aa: CASSLEIRGSNQPQHF; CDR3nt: TGTGCCAGCAGCTTAGAGATCAGGGGATCGAATCAGCCCCAGCATTTT
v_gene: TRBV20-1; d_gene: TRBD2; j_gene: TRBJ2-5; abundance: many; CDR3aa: CSARDLTSGPQETQYF; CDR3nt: TGCAGTGCTAGAGATTTAACTAGCGGGCCGCAAGAGACCCAGTACTTC
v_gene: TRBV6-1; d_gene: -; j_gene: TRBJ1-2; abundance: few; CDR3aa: CATAAAVNYGYTF; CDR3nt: TGTGCCACCGCGGCCGCGGTAAACTATGGCTACACCTTC
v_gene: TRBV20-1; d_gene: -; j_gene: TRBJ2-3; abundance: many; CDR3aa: CSALGADTQYF; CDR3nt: TGCAGTGCGCTCGGGGCAGATACGCAGTATTTT
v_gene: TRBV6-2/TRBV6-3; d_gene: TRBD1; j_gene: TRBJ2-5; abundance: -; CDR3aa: CASSYIVGRGLYNEQYF; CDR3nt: TGTGCCAGCAGTTACATAGTTGGAAGGGGGCTTTACAATGAGCAGTACTTC
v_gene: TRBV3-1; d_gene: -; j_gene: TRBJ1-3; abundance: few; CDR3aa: CASSGGSGNTIYF; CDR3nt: TGTGCCAGCAGCGGGGGTTCTGGAAACACCATATATTTT
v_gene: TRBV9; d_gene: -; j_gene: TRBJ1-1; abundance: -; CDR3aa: CASSVGPKLMNTEAFF; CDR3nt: TGTGCCAGCAGCGTGGGACCGAAGCTAATGAACACTGAAGCTTTCTTT
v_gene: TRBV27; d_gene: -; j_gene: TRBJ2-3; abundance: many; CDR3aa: CASSLGPTRLTDTQYF; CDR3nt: TGTGCCAGCAGTTTGGGGCCCACTAGGCTCACAGATACGCAGTATTTT
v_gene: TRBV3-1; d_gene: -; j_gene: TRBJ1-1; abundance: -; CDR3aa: CATSRDPDTEAFF; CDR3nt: TGTGCCACCTCCAGGGACCCGGACACTGAAGCTTTCTTT
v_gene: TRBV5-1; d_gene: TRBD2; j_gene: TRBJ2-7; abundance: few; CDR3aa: CASSLEVAGGLNEQYF; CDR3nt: TGCGCCAGCAGCTTGGAAGTGGCGGGGGGTTTAAATGAGCAGTACTTC